This T cell receptor beta chain was documented in a study of shared clonotypes between healthy human individuals. Sequencing was performed with immunoSEQ multiplex PCR; in TCRdb, only in-frame clones are kept and a portion is missing. The table has 730,000 or so clones, 60% to 80% seen once; the top ten hold around 2%. V lost 2 bases and J lost 5; bases outside the gene matches: 1. Germline CDR1 and CDR2: WSHSY and SAAADI. The CDR3 totals 13 residues. This clone was seen once. The receptor was isolated from a woman aged 25 to 39 in good health. The material sequenced was memory CD4+ T cells sorted from blood. Stated subset: CD45RA-negative fraction. The chain joins TRBV10-2 to TRBJ2-5; 8 positions agree with TRBD2. This chain's CDR3 is CASSETSGETQYF. The CDR3 bases are TGCGCCAGCAGTGAGACTAGCGGTGAGACCCAGTACTTC.